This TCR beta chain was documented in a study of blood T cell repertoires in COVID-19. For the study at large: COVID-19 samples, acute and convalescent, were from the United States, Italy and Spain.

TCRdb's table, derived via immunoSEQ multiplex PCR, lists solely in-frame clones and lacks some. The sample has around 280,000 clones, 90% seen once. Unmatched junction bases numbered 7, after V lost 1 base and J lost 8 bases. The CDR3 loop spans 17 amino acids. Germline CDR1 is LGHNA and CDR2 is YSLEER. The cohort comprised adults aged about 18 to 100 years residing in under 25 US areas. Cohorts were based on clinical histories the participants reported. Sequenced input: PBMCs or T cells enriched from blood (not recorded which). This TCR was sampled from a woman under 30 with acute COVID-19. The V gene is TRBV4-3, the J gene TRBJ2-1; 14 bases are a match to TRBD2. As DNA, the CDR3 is TGCGCCAGCAGCCAAGCTAGACTAGCGGGAGGGCCTGATGAGCAGTTCTTC. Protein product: CASSQARLAGGPDEQFF.